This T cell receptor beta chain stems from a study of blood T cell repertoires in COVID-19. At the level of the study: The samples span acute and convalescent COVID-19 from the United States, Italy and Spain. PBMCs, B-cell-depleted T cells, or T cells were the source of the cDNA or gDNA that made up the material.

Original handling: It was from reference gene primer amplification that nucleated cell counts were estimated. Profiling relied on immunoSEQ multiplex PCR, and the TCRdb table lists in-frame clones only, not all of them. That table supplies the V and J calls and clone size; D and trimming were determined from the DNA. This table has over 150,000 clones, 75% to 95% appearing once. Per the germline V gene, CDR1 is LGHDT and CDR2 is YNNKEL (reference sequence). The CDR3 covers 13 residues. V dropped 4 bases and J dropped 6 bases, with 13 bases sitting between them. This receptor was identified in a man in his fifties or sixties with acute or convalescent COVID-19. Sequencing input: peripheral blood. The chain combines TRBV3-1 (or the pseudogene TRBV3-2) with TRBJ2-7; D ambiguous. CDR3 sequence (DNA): TGTGCCAGCAGCCTCGATATAGTTCGCGAGCAGTACTTC. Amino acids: CASSLDIVREQYF.